These T cell receptor beta chains were read from a single sample in a study of T cell responses to AZD1222 COVID-19 vaccine. Method: immunoSEQ multiplex PCR; TCRdb's copy keeps in-frame clones and lacks some. Here the sample spans around 120,000 clones, around 85% being singletons. Sequences were derived from peripheral blood, sampled on day 0 of AZD1222 vaccination. The source is an adult in good health. The CDR3 runs from the conserved cysteine through the conserved F or W. D genes are given only for firm matches. Some rows mark clone size as missing; the rest say once, few, many or name a class of expanded clone.

d_gene: -
v_gene: TRBV5-8
abundance: -
j_gene: TRBJ1-3
CDR3aa: CASSSRTEGNTIYF
CDR3nt: TGTGCCAGCAGCTCACGGACCGAAGGAAACACCATATATTTT

d_gene: -
v_gene: TRBV28
abundance: -
j_gene: TRBJ2-2
CDR3aa: CASSMTGAYTGELFF
CDR3nt: TGTGCCAGCTCAATGACGGGGGCATACACCGGGGAGCTGTTTTTT

d_gene: TRBD2
v_gene: TRBV3-1/TRBV3-2
abundance: few
j_gene: TRBJ2-2
CDR3aa: CASSLALERGNTGELFF
CDR3nt: TGTGCCAGCAGCCTTGCCCTGGAGCGGGGGAACACCGGGGAGCTGTTTTTT

d_gene: -
v_gene: TRBV6-1
abundance: -
j_gene: TRBJ1-5
CDR3aa: CASSEALGTGNQPQHF
CDR3nt: TGTGCCAGCAGTGAAGCGTTAGGGACTGGCAATCAGCCCCAGCATTTT

d_gene: -
v_gene: TRBV7-9
abundance: -
j_gene: TRBJ1-2
CDR3aa: CASSGEHYGYTF
CDR3nt: TGTGCCAGCAGTGGGGAGCACTATGGCTACACCTTC

d_gene: -
v_gene: TRBV28
abundance: few
j_gene: TRBJ1-6
CDR3aa: CASRAGGVGSPLHF
CDR3nt: TGTGCCAGCAGGGCCGGGGGCGTGGGTTCACCCCTCCACTTT

d_gene: -
v_gene: TRBV2
abundance: -
j_gene: TRBJ2-1
CDR3aa: CATSTRGVSSEQFF
CDR3nt: TGTGCCACTTCAACCCGGGGAGTCAGCAGCGAGCAGTTCTTC

d_gene: -
v_gene: TRBV18
abundance: -
j_gene: TRBJ1-1
CDR3aa: CASSEGGISDTEAFF
CDR3nt: TGTGCCAGCTCGGAGGGGGGCATCTCGGACACTGAAGCTTTCTTT

d_gene: -
v_gene: TRBV5-4
abundance: few
j_gene: TRBJ2-6
CDR3aa: CASSFGGSGTPGANVLTF
CDR3nt: TGTGCCAGCAGCTTTGGGGGATCGGGGACACCGGGGGCCAACGTCCTGACTTTC

d_gene: -
v_gene: TRBV30
abundance: -
j_gene: TRBJ2-3
CDR3aa: CAWSDGAGDTQYF
CDR3nt: TGTGCCTGGAGTGATGGAGCGGGAGATACGCAGTATTTT

d_gene: -
v_gene: TRBV6-5
abundance: -
j_gene: TRBJ1-6
CDR3aa: CASRPDRPPLHF
CDR3nt: TGTGCCAGCAGACCCGACAGACCACCCCTCCACTTT

d_gene: -
v_gene: TRBV11-3
abundance: few
j_gene: TRBJ1-2
CDR3aa: CASSLQGEDTF
CDR3nt: TGTGCCAGCAGCTTACAGGGAGAAGACACCTTC